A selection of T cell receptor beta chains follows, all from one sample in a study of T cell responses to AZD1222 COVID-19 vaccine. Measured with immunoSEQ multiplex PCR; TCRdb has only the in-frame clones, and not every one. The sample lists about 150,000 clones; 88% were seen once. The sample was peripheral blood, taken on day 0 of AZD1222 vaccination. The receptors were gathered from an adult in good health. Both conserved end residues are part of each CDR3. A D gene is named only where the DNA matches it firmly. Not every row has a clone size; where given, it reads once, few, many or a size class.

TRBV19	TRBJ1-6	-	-	CASSIGTSSPALHF	TGTGCCAGTAGTATTGGGACATCTAGCCCAGCCCTCCACTTT
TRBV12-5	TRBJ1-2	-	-	CASGSEGVYGYTF	TGTGCTAGTGGCTCCGAGGGTGTCTATGGCTACACCTTC
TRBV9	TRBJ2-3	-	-	CASSVGVGISDTQYF	TGTGCCAGCAGCGTAGGTGTGGGGATCTCTGATACGCAGTATTTT
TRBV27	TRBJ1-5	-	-	CASSFTFGQPQHF	TGTGCCAGCAGTTTCACCTTCGGGCAGCCCCAGCATTTT
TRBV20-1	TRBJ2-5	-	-	CSAYGLETQYF	TGCAGTGCTTACGGTCTGGAGACCCAGTACTTC
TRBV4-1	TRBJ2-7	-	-	CASSQWAEREQYF	TGCGCCAGCAGCCAATGGGCCGAGCGCGAGCAGTACTTC
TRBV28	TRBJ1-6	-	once	CASRLEISNSPLHF	TGTGCCAGCCGTCTAGAAATTTCTAATTCACCCCTCCACTTT
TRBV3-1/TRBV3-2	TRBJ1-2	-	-	CASSPSTYGYTF	TGTGCCAGCAGCCCCTCGACGTATGGCTACACCTTC
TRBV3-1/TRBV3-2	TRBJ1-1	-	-	CASSQVEKGYNTEAFF	TGTGCCAGCAGCCAAGTTGAGAAGGGTTATAACACTGAAGCTTTCTTT
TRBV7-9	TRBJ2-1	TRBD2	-	CASSLWRGDINEQFF	TGTGCCAGCAGTCTATGGCGGGGGGACATAAATGAGCAGTTCTTC
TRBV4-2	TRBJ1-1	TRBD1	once	CASSPGQGISRAFF	TGTGCCAGCAGCCCCGGACAGGGAATTTCTAGGGCTTTCTTT
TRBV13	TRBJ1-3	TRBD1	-	CASSLEIRGLAGNTIYF	TGTGCCAGCAGCTTAGAGATAAGGGGGCTTGCCGGAAACACCATATATTTT
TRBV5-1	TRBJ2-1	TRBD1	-	CASSLEQGATNEQFF	TGCGCCAGCAGCTTGGAACAGGGGGCAACCAATGAGCAGTTCTTC
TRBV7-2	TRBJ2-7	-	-	CASSPDSTSSYEQYF	TGTGCCAGCAGCCCCGACAGTACGAGCTCCTACGAGCAGTACTTC
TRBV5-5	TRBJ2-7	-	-	CASSFQVDYEQYF	TGTGCCAGCAGCTTTCAGGTAGACTACGAGCAGTACTTC
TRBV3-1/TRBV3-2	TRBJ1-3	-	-	CASSPYPQRGTIYF	TGTGCCAGCAGCCCCTACCCACAGCGGGGCACCATATATTTT
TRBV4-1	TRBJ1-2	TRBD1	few	CASSQITGGAQYGYTF	TGCGCCAGCAGCCAAATAACAGGGGGCGCACAATATGGCTACACCTTC
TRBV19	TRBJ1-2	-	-	CASSPWAGSRVYGYTF	TGTGCCAGTAGTCCATGGGCAGGGTCTCGGGTCTATGGCTACACCTTC
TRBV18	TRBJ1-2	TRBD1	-	CASSPGQGTAGYGYTF	TGTGCCAGCTCACCTGGACAGGGGACAGCGGGCTATGGCTACACCTTC
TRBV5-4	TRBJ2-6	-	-	CASSPAGEAAGANVLTF	TGTGCCAGCAGCCCTGCAGGGGAAGCAGCTGGGGCCAACGTCCTGACTTTC